The present entry profiles one T cell receptor (beta chain) with its context. The antigen remains unidentified. Using immunoSEQ multiplex PCR, the repertoire was profiled, and TCRdb retains in-frame clones only, with some absent. The table includes tens of thousands of clones, 85% detected once. This entry belongs to a study of lymphopenia after photon versus proton radiotherapy. Study-level points and caveats: In patients who died, overall survival fell as post-nadir TCR diversity dropped more. Under photons, naive T cells and diversity fell while effector/memory populations rose.

V was trimmed by 1 base and J by 7 bases, leaving 10 bases between them. CDR1 and CDR2 (germline): SEHNR, FQNEAQ (reference sequence). The CDR3 runs to 13 residues. The sample was peripheral blood, taken from a patient treated with photon-based radiotherapy. This receptor was identified in a man in his forties or fifties with gastric cancer. The V and J genes are TRBV7-9 and TRBJ1-2; D is unclear. For the CDR3, the DNA is TGTGCCAGCAGCTTAGGGGAGAAGGGTGGCTACACCTTC. Translating gives CASSLGEKGGYTF. The variable domain in full, with the rest retrieved from reference TRBV7-9 and TRBJ1-2, is DTGVSQNPRHKITKRGQNVTFRCDPISEHNRLYWYRQTLGQGPEFLTYFQNEAQLEKSRLLSDRFSAERPKGSFSTLEIQRTEQGDSAMYLCASSLGEKGGYTFGSGTRLTVV.